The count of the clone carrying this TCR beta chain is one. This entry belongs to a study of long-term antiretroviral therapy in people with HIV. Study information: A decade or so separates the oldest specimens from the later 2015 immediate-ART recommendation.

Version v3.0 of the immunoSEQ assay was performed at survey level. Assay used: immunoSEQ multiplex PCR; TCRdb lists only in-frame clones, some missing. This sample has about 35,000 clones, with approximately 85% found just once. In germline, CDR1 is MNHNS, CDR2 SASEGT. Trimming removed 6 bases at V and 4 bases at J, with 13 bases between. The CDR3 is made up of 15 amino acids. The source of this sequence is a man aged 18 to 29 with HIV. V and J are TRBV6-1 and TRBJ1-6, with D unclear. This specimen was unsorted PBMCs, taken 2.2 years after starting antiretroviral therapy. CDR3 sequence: CASRWTVNYNSPLHF. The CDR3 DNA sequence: TGTGCCAGCAGGTGGACGGTGAATTATAATTCACCCCTCCACTTT.